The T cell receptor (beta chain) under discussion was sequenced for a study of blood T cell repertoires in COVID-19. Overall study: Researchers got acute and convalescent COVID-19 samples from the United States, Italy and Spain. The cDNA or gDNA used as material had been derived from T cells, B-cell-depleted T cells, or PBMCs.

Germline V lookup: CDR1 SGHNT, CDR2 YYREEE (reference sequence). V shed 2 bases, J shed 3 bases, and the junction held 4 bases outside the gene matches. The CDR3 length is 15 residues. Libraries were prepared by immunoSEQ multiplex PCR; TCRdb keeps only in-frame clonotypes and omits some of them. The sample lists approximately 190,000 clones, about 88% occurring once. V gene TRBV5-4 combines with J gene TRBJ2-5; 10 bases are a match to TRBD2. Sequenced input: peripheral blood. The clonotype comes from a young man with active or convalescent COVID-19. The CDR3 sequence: CASSLAGGPEETQYF. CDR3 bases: TGTGCCAGCAGCTTAGCGGGGGGGCCGGAAGAGACCCAGTACTTC.